This T cell receptor beta chain was profiled in a study of radiation and T cells in renal cell carcinoma. In the study overall: Nephrectomy followed 15 Gy stereotactic body radiation by 4 weeks.

As to time point: blood 2 weeks post-SBRT. Indicated treatment: 15 Gy SBRT to primary tumor, nephrectomy 4 weeks later. The tumor was a clear cell renal cell carcinoma. Germline CDR1 reads ENHRY; CDR2 reads SYGVKD. Trimming removed 6 bases from V and 3 bases from J; junction bases left unmatched: 3. This CDR3 comprises 14 residues. The assay was immunoSEQ multiplex PCR, and TCRdb's table has in-frame clones only and misses some. This repertoire shows roughly 120,000 clones, approximately 80% found once; its top ten account for less than 2.5%. The sequencing used blood, collected from a patient whose treatment included radiotherapy and nephrectomy. The V and J genes are TRBV10-3 and TRBJ2-7; 12 bases align to TRBD1. The TCR was taken from a woman aged 55-75 years with renal cell carcinoma. The chain's CDR3 is CAISGTGGSYEQYF. CDR3 sequence (DNA): TGTGCCATCAGCGGGACAGGGGGCAGCTACGAGCAGTACTTC.